Listed here are 13 T cell receptor beta chains from one sample, sequenced in a study of spatial heterogeneity in lung cancer. The time point denotes: sample taken at primary tumor resection. Whole RNA, which was extracted from tumor, nontumor lung tissue or frozen PBMC, was sequenced without any cell sorting. MiXCR, run by TCRdb on the 5' RACE reads, gives a single entry per CDR3 protein. Among about 39,000 distinct CDR3 sequences listed, 4.5% to 6% were seen once. The starting material was PBMCs, obtained at surgery. These receptor sequences come from a male donor with early-stage non-small cell lung cancer.

This clonotype was counted many times. The CDR3 protein is CASSFGGDQPQHF. The CDR3 coding sequence is TGTGCCAGCAGTTTCGGGGGGGATCAGCCCCAGCATTTT. This chain connects TRBV28 to TRBJ1-5; D might be TRBD1 (5 bases). The CDR3 has 13 amino acids. Germline-derived CDR1 and CDR2 are MDHEN and SYDVKM. Trimming shortened V by 3 bases and J by 5 bases, and 8 bases separated the two germline ends. The variable domain in full, with the rest retrieved from reference TRBV28 and TRBJ1-5, is DVKVTQSSRYLVKRTGEKVFLECVQDMDHENMFWYRQDPGLGLRLIYFSYDVKMKEKGDIPEGYSVSREKKERFSLILESASTNQTSMYLCASSFGGDQPQHFGDGTRLSIL.

There are many counts of this clonotype. CDR3 sequence: CASSSNPAGGHLFYEQYF. The CDR3 coding sequence is TGTGCCAGCAGCTCCAACCCGGCGGGGGGACACTTATTTTACGAGCAGTACTTC. This chain uses TRBV7-6 with TRBJ2-7; 8 positions match TRBD2. The trim removed 4 bases at V and 4 bases at J, leaving 18 bases unmatched. CDR3 size: 18 residues. Germline CDR1 and CDR2: SGHVS and FNYEAQ.

Here the CDR3 reads CASSPPMSGGTLNEQFF. In nucleotides, the CDR3 is TGTGCCAGCTCACCACCGATGAGCGGAGGGACCTTAAATGAGCAGTTCTTC. The J gene is TRBJ2-1, the V gene TRBV18, with TRBD2 as a possible D gene (6 bases). The CDR3 is 17 amino acids. V dropped 0 bases and J dropped 7 bases, with 19 bases sitting between them. Germline V gene data show CDR1 as KGHSH and CDR2 as LQKENI.

This clonotype was counted ten times or more. This chain links TRBV12-3 or TRBV12-4 with TRBJ1-6; TRBD1 matches 7 bases. The trim removed 4 bases at V and 8 bases at J, leaving 2 bases unmatched. The CDR3 loop spans 13 amino acids. The CDR3 spells CASSYRGHSPLHF. CDR3 nucleotide sequence: TGTGCCAGCAGTTACAGGGGCCATTCACCCCTCCACTTT.

This clonotype was found many times. The chain employs TRBV18 and TRBJ2-7; TRBD1 aligns across 9 bases. Germline loops: CDR1 KGHSH, CDR2 LQKENI. This CDR3 spans 16 amino acids. J was trimmed by 4 bases and V by 2 bases; bases with no gene match: 9. As DNA, the CDR3 is TGTGCCAGCTCACCAAGGCCCGGACAGGGGAAGTACGAGCAGTACTTC. Amino acid sequence: CASSPRPGQGKYEQYF.

In its sample, this clonotype was seen a few times. The rearrangement uses TRBV7-9 and TRBJ2-3; weak D call: TRBD1 (6 bases). The CDR3 is 12 residues long. The V end was cut by 5 bases, the J end by 5 bases, with 8 bases between. CDR1 is SEHNR, CDR2 FQNEAQ, per germline (reference sequence). CDR3 nucleotides: TGTGCCAGCAGCAGGACAGAAGATACGCAGTATTTT. This encodes CASSRTEDTQYF.

This clonotype was seen ten or more times. The chain recombines TRBV6-5 with TRBJ1-6; D perhaps matches TRBD1 (6 bases). Germline V CDR1 and CDR2: MNHEY, SVGAGI. With 7 bases removed from V and 0 bases from J, the gap between germline ends came to 13 bases. The CDR3 has 16 residues. As DNA, the CDR3 is TGTGCCAGCACCTGGACAGCTAGCTCCTATAATTCACCCCTCCACTTT. Its protein is CASTWTASSYNSPLHF.

In this sample, this clonotype turned up a few times. The chain is built from TRBV28 and TRBJ2-7; 9 bases map to TRBD2. V lost 1 base and J lost 0; bases outside the gene matches: 13. The CDR3 covers 19 residues. CDR1 and CDR2 (germline): MDHEN, SYDVKM. The CDR3 DNA reads TGTGCCAGCAGTTTATACCCCTACGATAGCGGGGGCATCTCCTACGAGCAGTACTTC. This translates into CASSLYPYDSGGISYEQYF.

This clonotype came up many times. The V and J genes are TRBV7-9 and TRBJ2-2, with a weak D call TRBD1 (5 bases). The CDR3 consists of 17 residues. Germline lookup yields CDR1 SEHNR and CDR2 FQNEAQ (reference sequence). With 3 bases removed from V and 0 bases from J, the gap between germline ends came to 14 bases. The CDR3 loop reads CASSFGAALPNTGELFF. The CDR3 DNA reads TGTGCCAGCAGCTTTGGGGCAGCCCTACCGAACACCGGGGAGCTGTTTTTT.

This clonotype appeared many times. The V gene is TRBV27, the J gene TRBJ1-2, with 7 bases identical to TRBD1. The CDR3 consists of 16 residues. V gave up 5 bases and J gave up 2 bases; unmatched junction bases: 11. The V gene's germline CDR1 is MNHEY and CDR2 SMNVEV (reference sequence). The CDR3 is CASSPNYRGVNYGYTF. The CDR3 coding sequence is TGTGCCAGCAGTCCTAACTACAGGGGCGTAAACTATGGCTACACCTTC.

At least ten counts were recorded for this clonotype. This chain joins TRBV20-1 and TRBJ1-5; tentatively, D is TRBD1 (5 bases). The CDR3 runs to 12 residues. From germline, CDR1 is DFQATT and CDR2 SNEGSKA (reference sequence). The V end was cut by 5 bases, the J end by 2 bases, with 7 bases between. The CDR3 nucleotides are TGCAGTGCTGGGGGGGGCAATCAGCCCCAGCATTTT. Its translation is CSAGGGNQPQHF.

This clonotype was detected ten times or more. The chain combines TRBV2 with TRBJ2-7; 7 nucleotides agree with TRBD2. This CDR3 has 15 amino acids. Germline assignment: CDR1 SNHLY and CDR2 FYNNEI. V shed 6 bases and J 3 bases; nucleotides not matched to a gene: 11. The CDR3 protein is CASSTARGLYYEQYF. The CDR3 nucleotides read TGTGCCAGCAGCACCGCTAGGGGACTATACTACGAGCAGTACTTC.

This clonotype was counted at least ten times. The chain carries TRBV20-1 and TRBJ1-4; 9 nucleotides agree with TRBD1. CDR1 and CDR2 (germline): DFQATT, SNEGSKA (reference sequence). V shed 0 bases and J 0 bases; nucleotides not matched to a gene: 11. CDR3 length: 19 residues. The CDR3 reads CSARDRGTGPFPTNEKLFF. For the CDR3, the DNA is TGCAGTGCTAGAGATAGAGGGACAGGGCCGTTTCCAACTAATGAAAAACTGTTTTTT.